These T cell receptor beta chains were read from a single sample in a study of CD4 T cells in relation to SARS-CoV-2 and coronaviruses. Their antigens remain unidentified. Using immunoSEQ multiplex PCR, the repertoire was profiled, and TCRdb retains in-frame clones only, with some absent. The repertoire holds around 20,000 clones, around 66% seen once, with approximately 10% in the top ten. Sequencing was carried out using CD4+ T cells from PBMCs, cultured in vitro. Source of these receptors: a human donor in good health. CDR3s include the opening cysteine and the closing phenylalanine or tryptophan. Each record gives: J gene, D gene, V gene, clone size, CDR3 DNA, CDR3 protein. D genes are given only for firm matches. Size is omitted from some rows. Given values are once, few, many or a class for expanded clones.

j_call: TRBJ2-1; d_call: NA; v_call: TRBV4-2; clone_size: NA; cdr3_nt: TGTGCCAGCAGCCAAGGTCGCAGGACTAAGGGGAATGAGCAGTTCTTC; cdr3_aa: CASSQGRRTKGNEQFF
j_call: TRBJ1-1; d_call: NA; v_call: TRBV7-9; clone_size: NA; cdr3_nt: TGTGCCAGCAGCTTAGAAGGGATAAACACTGAAGCTTTCTTT; cdr3_aa: CASSLEGINTEAFF
j_call: TRBJ2-3; d_call: TRBD2; v_call: TRBV7-2; clone_size: few; cdr3_nt: TGTGCCAGCAGCTTAAAGTCGAGCGGGAGGGCCGGTATAGATACGCAGTATTTT; cdr3_aa: CASSLKSSGRAGIDTQYF
j_call: TRBJ2-6; d_call: TRBD1; v_call: TRBV5-1; clone_size: NA; cdr3_nt: TGCGCCAGCAGTTCGGGACAGGCGGGGGCCAACGTCCTGACTTTC; cdr3_aa: CASSSGQAGANVLTF
j_call: TRBJ2-5; d_call: TRBD2; v_call: TRBV4-3; clone_size: NA; cdr3_nt: TGCGCCAGCAGCCAAGGGTCTAGCGGGGGGGTGGAGACCCAGTACTTC; cdr3_aa: CASSQGSSGGVETQYF
j_call: TRBJ2-1; d_call: TRBD2; v_call: TRBV4-1; clone_size: few; cdr3_nt: TGCGCCAGCAGCTCGCCACTAGCGGGAGGCGACAATGAGCAGTTCTTC; cdr3_aa: CASSSPLAGGDNEQFF
j_call: TRBJ2-3; d_call: NA; v_call: TRBV11-3; clone_size: NA; cdr3_nt: TGTGCCAGCAGCTTAGACTCAGATACGCAGTATTTT; cdr3_aa: CASSLDSDTQYF
j_call: TRBJ2-3; d_call: TRBD2; v_call: TRBV19; clone_size: medium-sized; cdr3_nt: TGTGCCTCCTGGGACTACATCGATACGCAGTATTTT; cdr3_aa: CASWDYIDTQYF
j_call: TRBJ2-5; d_call: NA; v_call: TRBV7-8; clone_size: NA; cdr3_nt: TGTGCCAGCAGCTTAGGGGATCAAGAGACCCAGTACTTC; cdr3_aa: CASSLGDQETQYF
j_call: TRBJ2-7; d_call: TRBD2; v_call: TRBV4-1; clone_size: NA; cdr3_nt: TGCGCCAGCAGCCAAGTGGGGACTACGAGCTCCTACGAGCAGTACTTC; cdr3_aa: CASSQVGTTSSYEQYF
j_call: TRBJ2-7; d_call: NA; v_call: TRBV6-5; clone_size: NA; cdr3_nt: TGTGCCGGGCGGGGAGCCTACGAGCAGTACTTC; cdr3_aa: CAGRGAYEQYF
j_call: TRBJ2-3; d_call: NA; v_call: TRBV7-6; clone_size: NA; cdr3_nt: TGTGCCAGCAGCTTAGCGGGGATAGGAGGCACAGATACGCAGTATTTT; cdr3_aa: CASSLAGIGGTDTQYF
j_call: TRBJ2-3; d_call: TRBD2; v_call: TRBV28; clone_size: NA; cdr3_nt: TGTGCCAGCAGTTCCCCCCCGGGAGGTATAGATACGCAGTATTTT; cdr3_aa: CASSSPPGGIDTQYF
j_call: TRBJ2-6; d_call: NA; v_call: TRBV19; clone_size: NA; cdr3_nt: TGTGCCAGTAGTATCGAACCCTCGCTCGGGGCCAACGTCCTGACTTTC; cdr3_aa: CASSIEPSLGANVLTF
j_call: TRBJ1-6; d_call: NA; v_call: TRBV28; clone_size: NA; cdr3_nt: TGTGCCAGCAGTTTTGTACTATCACCCCTCCACTTT; cdr3_aa: CASSFVLSPLHF
j_call: TRBJ2-2; d_call: TRBD2; v_call: TRBV6-1; clone_size: NA; cdr3_nt: TGTGCCAGCAGTGAAGCGGCGGGAGCGGGAACCGGGGAGCTGTTTTTT; cdr3_aa: CASSEAAGAGTGELFF
j_call: TRBJ2-7; d_call: NA; v_call: TRBV19; clone_size: NA; cdr3_nt: TGTGCCAGTAGCGAAAAAAGAGGCGAGCAGTACTTC; cdr3_aa: CASSEKRGEQYF
j_call: TRBJ1-4; d_call: TRBD1; v_call: TRBV18; clone_size: NA; cdr3_nt: TGTGCCAGCTCCCAAGGGACAGTAACTAATGAAAAACTGTTTTTT; cdr3_aa: CASSQGTVTNEKLFF
j_call: TRBJ1-1; d_call: TRBD1; v_call: TRBV18; clone_size: NA; cdr3_nt: TGTGCCAGCTCAGCAGGGGGAGACACTGAAGCTTTCTTT; cdr3_aa: CASSAGGDTEAFF
j_call: TRBJ1-2; d_call: NA; v_call: TRBV19; clone_size: NA; cdr3_nt: TGTGCCAGTAGTATAGGCGGGTTGAGGGCTAACTATGGCTACACCTTC; cdr3_aa: CASSIGGLRANYGYTF
j_call: TRBJ2-7; d_call: TRBD2; v_call: TRBV11-2; clone_size: NA; cdr3_nt: TGTGCCAGCAGCTTAGACTTTAGCGGGAGCTCCTACGAGCAGTACTTC; cdr3_aa: CASSLDFSGSSYEQYF
j_call: TRBJ1-6; d_call: NA; v_call: TRBV7-2; clone_size: few; cdr3_nt: TGTGCCAGCAGCTTAAGGAGAGGGAATTCACCCCTCCACTTT; cdr3_aa: CASSLRRGNSPLHF
j_call: TRBJ2-3; d_call: NA; v_call: TRBV6-1; clone_size: NA; cdr3_nt: TGTGCCAGCAGTGAAGCTGGGGCCCGCACAGATACGCAGTATTTT; cdr3_aa: CASSEAGARTDTQYF
j_call: TRBJ2-7; d_call: TRBD2; v_call: TRBV6-2/TRBV6-3; clone_size: few; cdr3_nt: TGTGCCAGCAGTTACCTTAGTCTTGCGGGAGGACCATCCTACGAGCAGTACTTC; cdr3_aa: CASSYLSLAGGPSYEQYF
j_call: TRBJ1-1; d_call: NA; v_call: TRBV18; clone_size: few; cdr3_nt: TGTGCCAGCTCGCTCAGCCTAGAAGCTTTCTTT; cdr3_aa: CASSLSLEAFF
j_call: TRBJ1-1; d_call: TRBD1; v_call: TRBV7-6; clone_size: few; cdr3_nt: TGTGCCAGCAGCTCCCTCCGGGACAGGGGAAACACTGAAGCTTTCTTT; cdr3_aa: CASSSLRDRGNTEAFF
j_call: TRBJ1-5; d_call: TRBD1; v_call: TRBV5-6; clone_size: few; cdr3_nt: TGTGCCAGCAGCCCACCCGGGACAGGGCGGAATCAGCCCCAGCATTTT; cdr3_aa: CASSPPGTGRNQPQHF
j_call: TRBJ1-3; d_call: NA; v_call: TRBV5-6; clone_size: NA; cdr3_nt: TGTGCCAGCAGCTTGGTGGAGGGGCTTGGAAACACCATATATTTT; cdr3_aa: CASSLVEGLGNTIYF
j_call: TRBJ1-4; d_call: NA; v_call: TRBV10-3; clone_size: few; cdr3_nt: TGTGCCATCAGTGATTCCAGGGAGAATGAAAAACTGTTTTTT; cdr3_aa: CAISDSRENEKLFF
j_call: TRBJ2-3; d_call: TRBD2; v_call: TRBV7-2; clone_size: NA; cdr3_nt: TGTGCCAGCAGCCAGCTCCTAGCGGGAGGGGCAGATACGCAGTATTTT; cdr3_aa: CASSQLLAGGADTQYF
j_call: TRBJ2-3; d_call: NA; v_call: TRBV10-3; clone_size: NA; cdr3_nt: TGTGCCATCAGCGAAGGAGACCAAGATACGCAGTATTTT; cdr3_aa: CAISEGDQDTQYF
j_call: TRBJ1-4; d_call: NA; v_call: TRBV29-1; clone_size: few; cdr3_nt: TGCAGCGCAACGAAGGGTGAAGAAAAACTGTTTTTT; cdr3_aa: CSATKGEEKLFF
j_call: TRBJ2-7; d_call: NA; v_call: TRBV7-6; clone_size: NA; cdr3_nt: TGTGCCAGCAGCTCAGCGTGGCGGCGGAGGGGTAGCTCCTACGAGCAGTACTTC; cdr3_aa: CASSSAWRRRGSSYEQYF
j_call: TRBJ1-5; d_call: NA; v_call: TRBV6-1; clone_size: few; cdr3_nt: TGTGCCAGCAGTGAAGCATCAGGGGGCAATCAGCCCCAGCATTTT; cdr3_aa: CASSEASGGNQPQHF
j_call: TRBJ2-1; d_call: TRBD2; v_call: TRBV14; clone_size: NA; cdr3_nt: TGTGCCAGCAGCCAAGGGCTAGCGGCATACAATGAGCAGTTCTTC; cdr3_aa: CASSQGLAAYNEQFF
j_call: TRBJ1-3; d_call: NA; v_call: TRBV10-3; clone_size: NA; cdr3_nt: TGTGCCATCAGTGACGGGACGACGGACACCATATATTTT; cdr3_aa: CAISDGTTDTIYF
j_call: TRBJ2-5; d_call: NA; v_call: TRBV19; clone_size: NA; cdr3_nt: TGTGCCAGTAGTATAGAGGTTTCTGGCTACGGTGCGGAGACCCAGTACTTC; cdr3_aa: CASSIEVSGYGAETQYF
j_call: TRBJ2-2; d_call: TRBD2; v_call: TRBV5-6; clone_size: NA; cdr3_nt: TGTGCCAGCAGCTTGTTTGGTCTAGCGGGAGGCGGAACCGGGGAGCTGTTTTTT; cdr3_aa: CASSLFGLAGGGTGELFF
j_call: TRBJ2-3; d_call: NA; v_call: TRBV9; clone_size: NA; cdr3_nt: TGTGCCAGCAGCGACCCGACGGGCCCAGATACGCAGTATTTT; cdr3_aa: CASSDPTGPDTQYF
j_call: TRBJ2-1; d_call: TRBD2; v_call: TRBV27; clone_size: NA; cdr3_nt: TGTGCCAGCAGTTTAAGGACTAGCGGAGTGAACTATATTGAGCAGTTCTTC; cdr3_aa: CASSLRTSGVNYIEQFF
j_call: TRBJ1-2; d_call: NA; v_call: TRBV5-1; clone_size: NA; cdr3_nt: TGCGCCAGCAGCTTGGCGCGGAACCTTAACTATGGCTACACCTTC; cdr3_aa: CASSLARNLNYGYTF
j_call: TRBJ1-3; d_call: NA; v_call: TRBV4-1; clone_size: few; cdr3_nt: TGCGCCAGCAGCCAGAAAGACTCTGGAAACACCATATATTTT; cdr3_aa: CASSQKDSGNTIYF
j_call: TRBJ1-1; d_call: TRBD1; v_call: TRBV5-1; clone_size: NA; cdr3_nt: TGCGCCAGCAACTCCGGGACAGAAAACACTGAAGCTTTCTTT; cdr3_aa: CASNSGTENTEAFF
j_call: TRBJ1-2; d_call: NA; v_call: TRBV10-1; clone_size: NA; cdr3_nt: TGCGCCAGCAGTGCCGGTCCACGCCAGGGCTACACCTTC; cdr3_aa: CASSAGPRQGYTF
j_call: TRBJ2-7; d_call: TRBD1; v_call: TRBV6-5; clone_size: NA; cdr3_nt: TGTGCCAGGCCCAGACAGGGGGTGGGCGAGCAGTACTTC; cdr3_aa: CARPRQGVGEQYF
j_call: TRBJ1-2; d_call: TRBD1; v_call: TRBV7-2; clone_size: NA; cdr3_nt: TGTGCCAGCAGCCCCCGACAGGGGGAGGTCTCGGGCTACACCTTC; cdr3_aa: CASSPRQGEVSGYTF